One sample yielded the 17 T cell receptor beta chains listed below, sequenced in a study of blood T cell repertoires in COVID-19. Sequencing used immunoSEQ multiplex PCR; TCRdb keeps in-frame clones, though not all of them. The sample has a few hundred thousand clones, roughly 87% seen once. Sequenced sample: PBMCs or T cells enriched from blood (not recorded which). These receptors all stem from a woman aged 18-29 years who had recovered from COVID-19.

The gene calls are TRBV7-6 and TRBJ1-4; possibly TRBD1 for D (6 bases). The CDR3 contains 16 residues. The germline gives CDR1 SGHVS, CDR2 FNYEAQ. V lost 6 bases and J 2 bases, leaving 16 bases between the germline ends. The CDR3 DNA is TGTGCCAGCAGATTGGCCCAGGGGTTGACTAATGAAAAACTGTTTTTT. Translation: CASRLAQGLTNEKLFF.

The chain employs TRBV7-8 and TRBJ2-1, with 12 bases matching TRBD2. CDR3 length equals 19 residues. J lost 6 bases, V lost 5 bases, and 17 bases had no gene match. Germline CDR1 and CDR2: SGHVS and FQNEAQ. This chain's CDR3 is CASSVRLAGATWGSNEQFF. The CDR3 nucleotides read TGTGCCAGCAGCGTAAGACTAGCGGGAGCTACCTGGGGTTCCAATGAGCAGTTCTTC.

V gene TRBV28 combines with J gene TRBJ1-4; 7 bases fit TRBD1. Trimming cost V 6 bases and J 5 bases; bases outside gene matches: 9. The CDR3 is 15 amino acids. The germline V gene encodes CDR1 MDHEN and CDR2 SYDVKM. The CDR3 protein is CASRRGTASNEKLFF. In DNA, the CDR3 is TGTGCCAGCAGGCGCGGGACAGCTAGCAATGAAAAACTGTTTTTT. Full variable domain (rest looked up from reference TRBV28 and TRBJ1-4): DVKVTQSSRYLVKRTGEKVFLECVQDMDHENMFWYRQDPGLGLRLIYFSYDVKMKEKGDIPEGYSVSREKKERFSLILESASTNQTSMYLCASRRGTASNEKLFFGSGTQLSVL.

This clone has a single count. The V and J genes are TRBV28 and TRBJ1-6; 7 bases are shared with TRBD1. The CDR3 sequence is 15 residues long. The germline V gene has CDR1 MDHEN and CDR2 SYDVKM. V trimming: 8 bases; J trimming: 2 bases; junction bases outside the gene matches: 6. The CDR3 DNA follows: TGTGCCAGCGGCGGACAGGCCGCCTATAATTCACCCCTCCACTTT. As protein: CASGGQAAYNSPLHF.

The chain uses TRBV7-2 and TRBJ1-5; no clear D. This CDR3 spans 16 amino acids. The V gene's germline CDR1 is SGHTA and CDR2 FQGNSA. V was pared by 1 base and J by 3 bases, with 13 bases between. The CDR3 DNA sequence: TGTGCCAGCAGCTTAGAATGGGCCTCCCACAATCAGCCCCAGCATTTT. It codes for CASSLEWASHNQPQHF.

This clone came up once. The same CDR3 arises from other DNA sequences in this sample as well. The J gene is TRBJ1-3, the V gene TRBV5-1; TRBD1 is a possible D gene (5 bases). Germline V lookup: CDR1 SGHRS, CDR2 YFSETQ. V dropped 3 bases and J dropped 0 bases, with 7 bases sitting between them. The CDR3 spans 14 residues. The CDR3 DNA is TGCGCCAGCAGCTCAGACAGCTCTGGAAACACCATATATTTT. Translating gives CASSSDSSGNTIYF.

Note on this clone: The junction shows a germline mismatch at one end, possibly a read error. This sequence joins TRBV5-1 and TRBJ2-7; 8 positions agree with TRBD1. In germline, CDR1 is SGHRS, CDR2 YFSETQ. The CDR3 spans 13 residues. The CDR3 coding sequence is TGCGCCAGCGCCGGACAGGGCTCCCACGAGCAGTACTTC. It codes for CASAGQGSHEQYF.

The CDR3 nucleotides read TGTGCCAGCAGTGACTCGTCAGGGGGCGCCCCACTTCATGGCTACACCTTC. It codes for CASSDSSGGAPLHGYTF. This rearrangement joins TRBV6-4 to TRBJ1-2, with 8 bases lining up with TRBD1. The CDR3 contains 17 residues. Per the germline V gene, CDR1 is MRHNA and CDR2 is SNTAGT. With V trimmed by 0 bases and J by 6 bases, 12 bases remained unmatched.

This sequence joins TRBV7-2 and TRBJ1-1; tentative D call: TRBD1 (6 bases). The V and J ends lost 5 bases and 1 base respectively, with 11 bases between them. Germline lookup yields CDR1 SGHTA and CDR2 FQGNSA. The CDR3 is 14 amino acids. DNA of the CDR3: TGTGCCAGCAGCCCGACAGGACGGAACACTGAAGCTTTCTTT. It encodes CASSPTGRNTEAFF.

This clone has a handful of counts. The chain couples TRBV30 to TRBJ1-5; a weak D match, TRBD1 (6 bases). Trimming left V 3 bases short and J 3 bases short, with 15 bases between. In germline, CDR1 is GTSNPN, CDR2 SVGIG (reference sequence). The CDR3 sequence is 15 residues long. The CDR3: CAWSFRGLFNQPQHF. CDR3 in DNA: TGTGCCTGGAGCTTCAGGGGCCTATTCAATCAGCCCCAGCATTTT.

The chain's CDR3 is CASRVQGGSYEQYF. For the CDR3, the DNA is TGTGCCAGTAGGGTACAGGGGGGCTCCTACGAGCAGTACTTC. The chain couples TRBV19 to TRBJ2-7, with TRBD1 matching 8 bases. The CDR3 loop spans 14 amino acids. In germline, CDR1 is LNHDA, CDR2 SQIVND (reference sequence). V lost 6 bases to trimming and J lost 0 bases; unmatched junction nucleotides: 4.

Here the CDR3 reads CASSLAGMAPNTEAFF. CDR3 nucleotides: TGTGCCAGCAGCTTGGCCGGGATGGCCCCGAACACTGAAGCTTTCTTT. The chain uses TRBV5-6 and TRBJ1-1; no firm D call. The CDR3 runs to 16 residues. V was pared by 0 bases and J by 1 base, with 13 bases between. Per the germline V gene, CDR1 is SGHDT and CDR2 is YYEEEE.

The CDR3 loop is CSATARDTAFF. The CDR3 DNA reads as TGCAGTGCTACGGCCCGGGACACCGCTTTCTTT. The rearrangement links TRBV20-1 to TRBJ1-1; D perhaps matches TRBD1 (6 bases). The length of the CDR3 is 11 residues. CDR1 and CDR2 from the germline V gene are DFQATT and SNEGSKA (reference sequence). Trimming cost V 4 bases and J 11 bases, with 14 bases left between them.

The rearrangement joins TRBV19 to TRBJ1-5; 7 positions match TRBD1. Germline V gives CDR1 LNHDA, CDR2 SQIVND (reference sequence). J lost 3 bases, V lost 5 bases, and 4 bases had no gene match. This CDR3 spans 14 amino acids. The CDR3 coding sequence is TGTGCCAGTAGTCGTGACAGGGACAATCAGCCCCAGCATTTT. It encodes CASSRDRDNQPQHF.

The chain carries TRBV7-7 and TRBJ1-1; D is undetermined. Between the trimmed V and J ends, which lost 5 bases and 4 bases, there was a span of 17 bases. The germline CDR1 and CDR2 sequences are SSHAT and FNYEAQ (reference sequence). This CDR3 is built from 15 residues. This chain's CDR3 is CASSPFDNFGTEAFF. The CDR3 bases are TGTGCCAGCAGCCCATTTGACAACTTCGGCACTGAAGCTTTCTTT.

The chain couples TRBV18 to TRBJ2-1; TRBD2 matches at 10 bases. Trimming removed 5 bases from V and 5 bases from J; junction bases left unmatched: 6. CDR1 KGHSH and CDR2 LQKENI come from the germline V gene. The CDR3 totals 15 residues. Here the CDR3 DNA reads TGTGCCAGCTCAGCTGGACTAGCGGTTAACAATGAGCAGTTCTTC. Translating it yields CASSAGLAVNNEQFF. Complete variable domain (other parts from reference TRBV18 and TRBJ2-1): NAGVMQNPRHLVRRRGQEARLRCSPMKGHSHVYWYRQLPEEGLKFMVYLQKENIIDESGMPKERFSAEFPKEGPSILRIQQVVRGDSAAYFCASSAGLAVNNEQFFGPGTRLTVL.

The chain joins TRBV2 to TRBJ1-1, with a tentative D call TRBD1 (6 bases). CDR1 and CDR2 from the germline V gene are SNHLY and FYNNEI. The CDR3 consists of 15 residues. V lost 7 bases to trimming and J lost 1 base, with 16 bases between them. CDR3 in DNA: TGTGCCAGCAAGGGGGGGGAGCCGGGGAACACTGAAGCTTTCTTT. It yields the protein CASKGGEPGNTEAFF.